The 32 T cell receptor beta chains in this list originate from one sample, sequenced in a study of blood T cell repertoires in COVID-19. Only in-frame clones appear in the TCRdb table, and some are missing; sequencing was by immunoSEQ multiplex PCR. Of under 55,000 clones listed, approximately 86% are singletons. The sample taken for sequencing was peripheral blood. These receptors originate from a human donor in a cohort sampled during active COVID-19.

This clone appeared once. The rearrangement uses TRBV7-9 and TRBJ1-4; the match to TRBD1 covers 8 bases. The CDR3 contains 15 residues. Trimming at V came to 6 bases and at J to 8 bases, leaving 11 bases not matched to a gene. Germline assignment: CDR1 SEHNR and CDR2 FQNEAQ (reference sequence). The CDR3 bases are TGTGCCAGCAGATCCTGGACAGGGTCTTCCGAAAAACTGTTTTTT. As protein: CASRSWTGSSEKLFF.

J is TRBJ1-1 and V is TRBV11-2, with a tentative D call TRBD1 (6 bases). Germline loops: CDR1 SGHAT, CDR2 FQNNGV. Trimming shortened V by 1 base and J by 11 bases, and 17 bases separated the two germline ends. The length of the CDR3 is 14 residues. CDR3 sequence reads: CASSLVWGQGVAFF. CDR3 in DNA: TGTGCCAGCAGCTTAGTTTGGGGGCAGGGCGTCGCTTTCTTT.

This sequence joins TRBV19 and TRBJ1-2; D remains unclear. The CDR3 contains 14 residues. V lost 3 bases and J 5 bases, leaving 13 bases between the germline ends. Germline loops: CDR1 LNHDA, CDR2 SQIVND (reference sequence). The CDR3 protein is CASSIRREEYGYTF. CDR3 nucleotide sequence: TGTGCCAGTAGTATCCGTAGGGAGGAGTATGGCTACACCTTC.

The chain combines TRBV6-6 with TRBJ2-6; D unclear. Germline V gene data show CDR1 as MNHNY and CDR2 as SVGAGI (reference sequence). V gave up 7 bases and J gave up 2 bases, with 9 bases separating them. CDR3 length: 14 amino acids. Here the CDR3 DNA reads TGTGCCAGCAACCTCCCAGCTGGGGCCAACGTCCTGACTTTC. Its protein is CASNLPAGANVLTF.

This chain joins TRBV29-1 and TRBJ1-2; D is possibly TRBD1 (5 bases). CDR1 is SQVTM, CDR2 ANQGSEA, per germline. The length of the CDR3 is 12 residues. Deletions cut 4 bases from V and 3 bases from J, with 9 bases between. The CDR3 region is CSVGRADYGYTF. The CDR3 nucleotides are TGCAGCGTTGGCAGGGCTGACTATGGCTACACCTTC.

The V and J genes are TRBV3-1 (or the pseudogene TRBV3-2) and TRBJ1-5; 10 nucleotides match TRBD1. With 1 base clipped from V and 4 bases from J, the junction kept 1 base outside the gene matches. From germline, CDR1 is LGHDT and CDR2 YNNKEL (reference sequence). CDR3 length: 15 amino acids. The CDR3 nucleotides are TGTGCCAGCAGCCAAGGGGGACAGGGGAATCAGCCCCAGCATTTT. It codes for CASSQGGQGNQPQHF.

The chain recombines TRBV2 with TRBJ1-1; possible D gene TRBD1, 5 bases. V lost 6 bases to trimming and J lost 5 bases, with 13 bases between them. The germline CDR1 and CDR2 sequences are SNHLY and FYNNEI. CDR3 length equals 13 residues. The CDR3 loop reads CASRRGRTTEAFF. As DNA, the CDR3 is TGTGCCAGCAGGCGGGGCAGGACTACTGAAGCTTTCTTT.

This rearrangement joins TRBV14 to TRBJ2-5, with 8 bases aligning to TRBD2. There are 17 residues in the CDR3. Germline assignment: CDR1 SGHDN and CDR2 FVKESK. The V gene end was trimmed by 5 bases and the J gene end by 2 bases; junction bases not matched to a gene: 13. The CDR3 loop reads CASSSHQAGARQETQYF. CDR3 nucleotides: TGTGCCAGCAGCTCACACCAAGCGGGAGCGAGGCAAGAGACCCAGTACTTC.

This clone is hyperexpanded by share. This sequence joins TRBV2 and TRBJ1-1; D may be TRBD1 (6 bases). CDR3 length: 14 amino acids. V shed 0 bases and J shed 9 bases, with 14 bases lying between them. The germline V gene has CDR1 SNHLY and CDR2 FYNNEI. In DNA form, the CDR3 reads TGTGCCAGCAGTGAAGCTGGGTTCCAGGGGCAAGCTTTCTTT. It encodes CASSEAGFQGQAFF.

The V and J genes are TRBV6-2 or TRBV6-3 and TRBJ1-6, with TRBD1 matching over 9 bases. V shed 2 bases, J shed 8 bases, and the junction held 7 bases outside the gene matches. The germline gives CDR1 MNHEY, CDR2 SVGEGT. This CDR3 is 16 amino acids long. The CDR3 DNA reads as TGTGCCAGCAGTTACCCAACAGGGGGCGGCGATTCACCCCTCCACTTT. As protein: CASSYPTGGGDSPLHF.

This chain uses TRBV28 with TRBJ2-1; 7 nucleotides agree with TRBD1. The germline V gene encodes CDR1 MDHEN and CDR2 SYDVKM. This CDR3 is built from 13 residues. J gave up 12 bases and V 5 bases, and 10 bases lay outside the gene matches. The CDR3 region has the DNA TGTGCCAGCAGTACAACTAGGGGGCGTATGCAGTTCTTC. Protein: CASSTTRGRMQFF.

CDR3 loop: CASSPRTEINYGYTF. In DNA, the CDR3 is TGTGCCAGCAGCCCCAGGACAGAGATTAACTATGGCTACACCTTC. This rearrangement joins TRBV13 to TRBJ1-2; D is perhaps TRBD1 (6 bases). The CDR3 totals 15 residues. Germline CDR1 reads PRHDT; CDR2 reads FYEKMQ (reference sequence). V lost 5 bases to trimming and J lost 1 base, with 14 bases between them.

The chain uses TRBV9 and TRBJ1-1; D unclear. V dropped 2 bases and J dropped 3 bases, with 11 bases sitting between them. This CDR3 comprises 14 residues. Germline V gene sequence: CDR1 SGDLS, CDR2 YYNGEE. The CDR3 DNA follows: TGTGCCAGCAGCGTGGCTTTGGCGGACACTGAAGCTTTCTTT. Translated, it gives CASSVALADTEAFF. Full variable domain (outside the CDR3, taken from reference TRBV9 and TRBJ1-1): DSGVTQTPKHLITATGQRVTLRCSPRSGDLSVYWYQQSLDQGLQFLIQYYNGEERAKGNILERFSAQQFPDLHSELNLSSLELGDSALYFCASSVALADTEAFFGQGTRLTVV.

The V gene is TRBV5-1, the J gene TRBJ2-1, with a tentative D call TRBD2 (5 bases). The V end was cut by 1 base, the J end by 0 bases, with 8 bases between. The CDR3 has 15 residues. In germline, CDR1 is SGHRS, CDR2 YFSETQ. The CDR3 DNA follows: TGCGCCAGCAGCTTGCCGAGGGACTCCTACAATGAGCAGTTCTTC. Translating gives CASSLPRDSYNEQFF.

V usage is TRBV6-5 and J usage is TRBJ2-2; TRBD2 is a possible D gene (6 bases). The germline V gene encodes CDR1 MNHEY and CDR2 SVGAGI. Between the trimmed V and J ends, which lost 7 bases and 5 bases, there was a span of 17 bases. The CDR3 is made up of 15 amino acids. This CDR3 reads CASIFTGEITGELFF. The CDR3 nucleotides read TGTGCCAGCATCTTTACGGGGGAGATTACCGGGGAGCTGTTTTTT.

The count of this clone is one. This chain uses TRBV19 with TRBJ2-5; TRBD1 might be the D (6 bases). Per germline, CDR1 LNHDA and CDR2 SQIVND (reference sequence). The V and J ends lost 3 bases and 5 bases respectively, with 22 bases between them. The CDR3 consists of 17 residues. This CDR3 reads CASSIRGRTVGRETQYF. The CDR3 DNA reads as TGTGCCAGTAGTATTAGGGGAAGGACAGTCGGTCGGGAGACCCAGTACTTC.

The genes are TRBV7-7 and TRBJ1-4, with D possibly matching TRBD1 (5 bases). The CDR3 length is 15 residues. V was shortened by 0 bases and J by 8 bases, with 13 bases between the two germline ends. Germline CDR1 reads SSHAT; CDR2 reads FNYEAQ (reference sequence). CDR3 in DNA: TGTGCCAGCAGCTTAGCTCAGGGTAACGGGGAAAAACTGTTTTTT. It is translated as CASSLAQGNGEKLFF.

The CDR3 sequence: CASSTGRSRGRNQPQHF. For the CDR3, the DNA is TGTGCCAGCAGCACGGGGCGGTCCAGGGGGCGGAATCAGCCCCAGCATTTT. V usage is TRBV5-6 and J usage is TRBJ1-5, with 8 nucleotides matching TRBD1. Germline-derived CDR1 and CDR2 are SGHDT and YYEEEE. CDR3 length: 17 residues. With 4 bases clipped from V and 4 bases from J, the junction kept 13 bases outside the gene matches.

This clone is a singleton in its sample. The J gene is TRBJ2-1, the V gene TRBV29-1, with 7 bases identical to TRBD2. Trimming removed 8 bases from V and 5 bases from J; junction bases left unmatched: 6. The CDR3 length is 12 residues. Germline V gene sequence: CDR1 SQVTM, CDR2 ANQGSEA. The CDR3 sequence: CSLGRGDNEQFF. CDR3 sequence (DNA): TGCAGCTTGGGTCGGGGGGACAATGAGCAGTTCTTC.

This rearrangement joins TRBV4-3 to TRBJ2-1, with D hard to call. Per germline, CDR1 LGHNA and CDR2 YSLEER. V gave up 4 bases and J gave up 4 bases, with 8 bases separating them. The CDR3 consists of 13 residues. This CDR3 reads CASSRDMYNEQFF. The CDR3 DNA reads TGCGCCAGCAGCCGAGACATGTACAATGAGCAGTTCTTC.

The chain couples TRBV27 to TRBJ1-1, with D uncertain. CDR1 and CDR2 from the germline V gene are MNHEY and SMNVEV (reference sequence). The ends were cut back, 2 bases at V and 3 bases at J, with 19 bases in the middle. The CDR3 is 17 residues long. The CDR3 nucleotides read TGTGCCAGCAGTTTAGTAATCCCAGTCCGGGTGTACACTGAAGCTTTCTTT. Amino acid sequence: CASSLVIPVRVYTEAFF.

The count of this clone is one. V gene TRBV5-8 combines with J gene TRBJ2-3, with a weak D call TRBD1 (6 bases). Trimming stripped 5 bases from V and 0 bases from J, with 16 bases between. Germline V CDR1 and CDR2: SGHTS, YDEGEE. This CDR3 contains 16 residues. CDR3 loop: CASRLLGGTSTDTQYF. The CDR3, as DNA: TGTGCCAGCAGACTTTTGGGTGGGACAAGCACAGATACGCAGTATTTT.

The chain uses TRBV7-2 and TRBJ2-7, with 12 bases aligning to TRBD2. With 4 bases clipped from V and 2 bases from J, the junction kept 3 bases outside the gene matches. The CDR3 length is 15 residues. Germline CDR1 and CDR2: SGHTA and FQGNSA. CDR3 residues: CASSSSSGGAYEQYF. The CDR3 region has the DNA TGTGCCAGCAGCTCTTCTAGCGGGGGGGCCTACGAGCAGTACTTC. The variable domain in full, with the rest retrieved from reference TRBV7-2 and TRBJ2-7, is GAGVSQSPSNKVTEKGKDVELRCDPISGHTALYWYRQSLGQGLEFLIYFQGNSAPDKSGLPSDRFSAERTGGSVSTLTIQRTQQEDSAVYLCASSSSSGGAYEQYFGPGTRLTVT.

This chain links TRBV7-9 with TRBJ1-3; 9 nucleotides align to TRBD1. Germline CDR1 reads SEHNR; CDR2 reads FQNEAQ (reference sequence). The CDR3 runs to 15 residues. The V gene end was trimmed by 3 bases and the J gene end by 0 bases; junction bases not matched to a gene: 0. The CDR3 spells CASSLGQGSGNTIYF. Written as DNA, the CDR3 is TGTGCCAGCAGCTTGGGACAGGGCTCTGGAAACACCATATATTTT.

The J gene is TRBJ2-7, the V gene TRBV5-1; 9 positions match TRBD1. Germline lookup yields CDR1 SGHRS and CDR2 YFSETQ. CDR3 length: 13 residues. Trimming removed 3 bases from V and 6 bases from J; junction bases left unmatched: 4. CDR3 in DNA: TGCGCCAGCAGCTCGACAGGGGGGGTCGAGCAGTACTTC. Its protein product is CASSSTGGVEQYF. The whole variable domain, filled in from reference TRBV5-1 and TRBJ2-7, reads KAGVTQTPRYLIKTRGQQVTLSCSPISGHRSVSWYQQTPGQGLQFLFEYFSETQRNKGNFPGRFSGRQFSNSRSEMNVSTLELGDSALYLCASSSTGGVEQYFGPGTRLTVT.

The chain is built from TRBV6-2 or TRBV6-3 and TRBJ2-3; 7 bases line up with TRBD1. The CDR3 has 15 amino acids. Germline CDR1 is MNHEY and CDR2 is SVGEGT. The trim removed 4 bases at V and 3 bases at J, leaving 7 bases unmatched. The CDR3 protein is CASSWLGGGTDTQYF. The CDR3 bases are TGTGCCAGCAGTTGGTTAGGGGGCGGTACAGATACGCAGTATTTT.

The rearrangement joins TRBV18 to TRBJ1-1; possibly TRBD1 for D (6 bases). This CDR3 is 15 amino acids long. Trimming shortened V by 3 bases and J by 5 bases, and 16 bases separated the two germline ends. Germline CDR1 and CDR2: KGHSH and LQKENI. The CDR3 here is CASSPEGGVRTEAFF. The CDR3 DNA reads as TGTGCCAGCTCACCGGAAGGGGGAGTGAGGACTGAAGCTTTCTTT. Complete variable domain (other parts from reference TRBV18 and TRBJ1-1): NAGVMQNPRHLVRRRGQEARLRCSPMKGHSHVYWYRQLPEEGLKFMVYLQKENIIDESGMPKERFSAEFPKEGPSILRIQQVVRGDSAAYFCASSPEGGVRTEAFFGQGTRLTVV.

For the CDR3, the DNA is TGTGCCAGCAGCGTTGGACTAGCGGGAGGTGAAAAGCAGTACTTC. Protein sequence: CASSVGLAGGEKQYF. The chain couples TRBV11-3 to TRBJ2-7; 14 bases agree with TRBD2. The ends lost 5 bases at V and 8 bases at J; junction bases unmatched: 8. The CDR3 extends over 15 amino acids. The germline CDR1 and CDR2 sequences are SGHNT and YENEEA.

The gene calls are TRBV6-5 and TRBJ2-7; the match to TRBD1 covers 7 bases. The CDR3 covers 13 residues. J lost 3 bases, V lost 8 bases, and 7 bases had no gene match. Germline V gene data show CDR1 as MNHEY and CDR2 as SVGAGI. The CDR3 sequence: CASSKGQHYEQYF. The DNA of the CDR3 is TGTGCCAGCTCTAAGGGACAGCACTACGAGCAGTACTTC.

The chain recombines TRBV4-3 with TRBJ2-1; TRBD2 matches at 12 bases. The germline V gene encodes CDR1 LGHNA and CDR2 YSLEER. The CDR3 contains 18 residues. The ends lost 3 bases at V and 8 bases at J; junction bases unmatched: 14. This CDR3 reads CASSHPKGGTSGLHEQFF. CDR3 nucleotide sequence: TGCGCCAGCAGCCACCCTAAGGGGGGGACTAGCGGGCTGCATGAGCAGTTCTTC.

V usage is TRBV27 and J usage is TRBJ2-7, with D uncertain. Germline V gene sequence: CDR1 MNHEY, CDR2 SMNVEV (reference sequence). CDR3 size: 12 residues. V lost 7 bases to trimming and J lost 3 bases, with 10 bases between them. The CDR3 spells CASTERSYEQYF. In DNA form, the CDR3 reads TGTGCCAGCACCGAACGGAGCTACGAGCAGTACTTC.

The genes are TRBV29-1 and TRBJ1-4; D remains ambiguous. Germline V gene lookup returns CDR1 SQVTM and CDR2 ANQGSEA. The germline V and J ends were trimmed by 7 bases and 3 bases, with 12 bases remaining between them. The CDR3 has 13 residues. The chain's CDR3 is CSAEEGSNEKLFF. Written as DNA, the CDR3 is TGCAGCGCGGAGGAGGGTTCTAATGAAAAACTGTTTTTT.